What follows describes a single T cell receptor beta chain. The data originate from a study of CD8+ T cells in alopecia areata. V shed 1 base and J shed 6 bases, with 13 bases lying between them. CDR3 length: 15 residues. Germline-derived CDR1 and CDR2 are LGHNA and YSLEER. Treatment in this sample: oral pan-JAK inhibitor, 5-10 mg twice daily. Extracted from the samples, RNA was reverse transcribed into cDNA to serve as the sequencing template. Method: immunoSEQ multiplex PCR; TCRdb's copy keeps in-frame clones and lacks some. Of 75,000 to 80,000 clones in the sample, around 61% were seen once. The chain couples TRBV4-3 to TRBJ2-4; unclear D gene. The source was CD8+ T cells sorted from blood, collected at week 24, from a patient treated with tofacitinib. This sequence originates from a human donor with alopecia areata. CDR3 sequence (DNA): TGCGCCAGCAGCCAAGGTTTGGGGATGGTAAACATTCAGTACTTC. The encoded protein is CASSQGLGMVNIQYF.